The 5 T cell receptor beta chains below come from one sample, sequenced in a study of T cell changes during pregnancy in multiple sclerosis. Generated by immunoSEQ multiplex PCR, the TCRdb table keeps only in-frame clones and is missing some. The sample has 65,000 to 95,000 clones; about 91% are singletons. This specimen was peripheral blood, taken before pregnancy. All receptors come from a female donor with multiple sclerosis, enrolled in a pregnancy study.

Within the sample, this clone is medium-sized. V usage is TRBV10-1 and J usage is TRBJ1-6; TRBD1 agrees at 9 bases. Germline CDR1 WNHNN, CDR2 SYGVQD (reference sequence). With 9 bases clipped from V and 10 bases from J, the junction kept 7 bases outside the gene matches. The CDR3 loop spans 13 amino acids. CDR3 amino acids: CASSWDRESPLHF. The CDR3 region has the DNA TGCGCCAGTAGTTGGGACAGGGAATCACCCCTCCACTTT.

CDR3 in amino acids: CSVVRGSAEAFF. The DNA for the CDR3 is TGCAGCGTTGTGCGGGGGAGTGCTGAAGCTTTCTTT. The rearrangement uses TRBV29-1 and TRBJ1-1, with D possibly TRBD1 on 5 matching bases. CDR1 SQVTM and CDR2 ANQGSEA come from the germline V gene. The CDR3 length is 12 residues. The V end lost 4 bases, the J end lost 6 bases, and 12 bases lay between the germline ends.

The V and J genes are TRBV9 and TRBJ1-1; D unresolved. The CDR3 totals 14 residues. Trimming took off 3 bases at V and 0 bases at J, with 9 bases between the two ends. Germline CDR1 reads SGDLS; CDR2 reads YYNGEE. CDR3: CASSAPEMNTEAFF. Written as DNA, the CDR3 is TGTGCCAGCAGCGCGCCAGAAATGAACACTGAAGCTTTCTTT.

The chain couples TRBV5-1 to TRBJ2-5, with 8 bases lining up with TRBD1. Per the germline V gene, CDR1 is SGHRS and CDR2 is YFSETQ. V was clipped by 2 bases and J by 2 bases; unmatched bases: 5. The CDR3 has 15 residues. CDR3: CASSFSTGEQETQYF. CDR3 nucleotide sequence: TGCGCCAGCAGCTTTTCGACAGGGGAACAAGAGACCCAGTACTTC.

The sample holds one count of this clone. The chain has TRBV9 and TRBJ2-2; 7 bases match TRBD1. The V and J ends lost 3 bases and 2 bases, in that order; junction bases with no gene match: 10. Germline lookup yields CDR1 SGDLS and CDR2 YYNGEE. The CDR3 covers 17 residues. The CDR3 sequence is CASSAYWWDRNTGELFF. CDR3 bases: TGTGCCAGCAGCGCGTATTGGTGGGACAGAAACACCGGGGAGCTGTTTTTT. The full variable domain, in which reference TRBV9 and TRBJ2-2 provide the parts outside the CDR3, is DSGVTQTPKHLITATGQRVTLRCSPRSGDLSVYWYQQSLDQGLQFLIQYYNGEERAKGNILERFSAQQFPDLHSELNLSSLELGDSALYFCASSAYWWDRNTGELFFGEGSRLTVL.